This T cell receptor beta chain was documented in a study of T cells in Graves' hyperthyroidism and ophthalmopathy (dated by TCRdb to about 2019). At the level of the whole study: Peripheral blood samples were taken at the time of initial diagnosis, prior to any treatment. To identify TCR V-J signatures that set the groups apart, the researchers used a discovery cohort of more than 95 patients, made up of 40 to 45 with Graves' ophthalmopathy and 57 with stable Graves' hyperthyroidism. Prospective prediction of ophthalmopathy was tested in an independent validation cohort consisting of about 20 hyperthyroidism patients and 15 or so patients who later progressed to ophthalmopathy. For training and testing, the 100 or so patients in the discovery cohort were randomly divided in a 7:3 ratio. In about 6 Graves' hyperthyroidism patients, the study also compared T-cell repertoires from thyroid tissue with T-cell repertoires from blood. After blood sampling, hyperthyroidism patients were treated with methimazole at a starting dose of 30 mg daily, and ophthalmopathy patients were treated with high-dose intravenous methylprednisolone. The paper reports TCR Vbeta CDR3 sequencing of approximately 130 peripheral blood samples: 43 ophthalmopathy, 75 to 80 hyperthyroidism and 17 progressor patients. Broader findings and caveats from the paper: Most expanded thyroid clonotypes (frequency above 0.001) were also found in blood, which suggests that blood repertoires may mirror thyroid immune responses. In validation, the model predicted progression to ophthalmopathy a median of roughly 6.5 months before onset, with approximately 68% sensitivity and just under 75% specificity. Sample size was not statistically predetermined, and investigators were not blinded to group allocation. A 13 V-J signature model separated ophthalmopathy from stable hyperthyroidism, with 87.88% sensitivity and about 81% specificity in cross-validation and 80%/75% in testing.

Ophthalmopathy patients had moderately to severely active disease, Clinical Activity Score of at least 3, NOSPECS grade of at least 4, and duration under 3 months. Exclusion was applied to patients with uncontrolled infections, other autoimmune diseases, pregnancy or lactation. Diagnoses were based on clinical symptoms, serum thyroxine and TRAb, thyroid ultrasound and orbital computed tomography. PBMCs were isolated from 10 ml of fresh peripheral blood by Ficoll-Paque density gradient centrifugation. Total RNA was extracted with Trizol reagent, and quality was checked on an Agilent 2100 Bioanalyzer. This clonotype was seen at least ten times. The target of this receptor is not known. Nothing much larger sits one base from this clone, and base qualities are not available. Amplification of TCR beta CDR3 regions was carried out from RNA transcripts. For the first round of RT-PCR on the TCR CDR3, the HTBI primer set was used together with the Qiagen OneStep RT-PCR kit. Libraries were constructed in a second round of multiplex PCR, after which size selection and purification were carried out. Paired-end sequencing of the libraries was performed with 100 bp reads on an Illumina HiSeq2000. The published analysis was carried out like this. SOAPnuke was used to process the raw data, removing reads that contained adapters or uncalled bases, had a mean Phred below 15, or lacked an exact match to the constant primer or identifier. High-quality paired reads were merged with COPE v1.2.5, and unique nucleotide sequences were defined as clonotypes. Clonotypes were aligned to IMGT TRBV, TRBD and TRBJ reference segments using MiTCR v1.1. The analysis was restricted to V-J combinations with a frequency above 0.0001, which together covered 99% to 99.2% of the repertoires. The TCS score was defined as the ratio of F50 (clonal expansion) to E x V (chaos), calculated using BLOSUM62-based TCRdist between CDR3 peptides within each V-J. Welch's t-statistics and random forest reduced roughly 500 V-J features to some 14, which were used in a naive Bayes classifier (R e1071). Using fastp trimming at Q25 and MiXCR clonotype assembly, TCRdb reanalyzed the public sequencing data and kept in-frame beta chains. Each entry is one CDR3 protein sequence, shown with its most common DNA and genes. These V and J calls are TCRdb output, not the study's own analysis. For this sample there are over 500,000 distinct CDR3 sequences; under 20% appear just once. Clones ranked in the top ten supply 15% to 20% of the sample.

The CDR3 has 15 amino acids, counting the end cysteine and phenylalanine. The retained sequence is limited to the CDR3, 45 bases, with the frame set at the first base. Cut back by 1 base and 1 base, the V and J ends lie 8 bases apart. The germline V gene sets CDR1 to SGHRS and CDR2 to YFSETQ. Sequenced sample: blood. This TCR was sampled from a woman younger than 30 with Graves' ophthalmopathy. Rearrangement joined TRBV5-1 to TRBJ2-2, with the D call perhaps TRBD1 or TRBD2, as 6 bases match in each case. The sequence in DNA is TGCGCCAGCAGCTTGAGGGGGGAGAACACCGGGGAGCTGTTTTTT. It translates to CASSLRGENTGELFF.